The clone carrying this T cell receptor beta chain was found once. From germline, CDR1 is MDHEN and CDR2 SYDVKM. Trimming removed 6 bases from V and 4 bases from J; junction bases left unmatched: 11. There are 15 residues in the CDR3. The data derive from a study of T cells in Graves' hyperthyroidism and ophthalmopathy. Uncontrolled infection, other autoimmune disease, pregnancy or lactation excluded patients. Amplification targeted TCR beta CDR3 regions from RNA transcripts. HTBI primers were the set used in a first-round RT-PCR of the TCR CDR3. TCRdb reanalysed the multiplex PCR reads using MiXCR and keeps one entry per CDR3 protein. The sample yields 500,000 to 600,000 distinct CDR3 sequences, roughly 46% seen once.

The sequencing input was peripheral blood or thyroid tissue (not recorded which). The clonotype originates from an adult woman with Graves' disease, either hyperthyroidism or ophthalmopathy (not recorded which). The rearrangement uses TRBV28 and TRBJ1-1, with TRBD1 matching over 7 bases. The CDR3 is CASSLRQGGSTEAFF. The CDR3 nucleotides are TGTGCCAGCAGCTTAAGACAGGGCGGAAGCACTGAAGCTTTCTTT.